A single sample is the source of the 2 T cell receptor beta chains below, sequenced in a study of cytomegalovirus exposure and HLA in healthy donors. Amplification used 60 Vbeta primers and 13 Jbeta primers. Measured with immunoSEQ multiplex PCR; TCRdb has only the in-frame clones, and not every one. This sample has fewer than 120,000 clones; roughly 80% occur once, and the top ten carry approximately 1.2%. The specimen sequenced was PBMCs. These receptors came from a woman in her thirties in good health and CMV-seronegative.

This chain connects TRBV30 to TRBJ2-3, with 9 positions matching TRBD1. V was clipped by 3 bases and J by 2 bases; unmatched bases: 3. The CDR3 consists of 14 residues. Germline assignment: CDR1 GTSNPN and CDR2 SVGIG (reference sequence). The CDR3 reads CAWRGDRVTDTQYF. CDR3 sequence (DNA): TGTGCCTGGAGGGGGGACAGGGTCACAGATACGCAGTATTTT.

This clone has a handful of counts. This rearrangement joins TRBV29-1 to TRBJ1-2, with 7 bases matching TRBD1. CDR3 length equals 11 residues. Germline V CDR1 and CDR2: SQVTM, ANQGSEA. Trimming took 8 bases from V and 4 from J; bases not matched to a gene: 4. The CDR3 DNA is TGCAGCACCGGGACAGTCTATGGCTACACCTTC. Its protein is CSTGTVYGYTF.